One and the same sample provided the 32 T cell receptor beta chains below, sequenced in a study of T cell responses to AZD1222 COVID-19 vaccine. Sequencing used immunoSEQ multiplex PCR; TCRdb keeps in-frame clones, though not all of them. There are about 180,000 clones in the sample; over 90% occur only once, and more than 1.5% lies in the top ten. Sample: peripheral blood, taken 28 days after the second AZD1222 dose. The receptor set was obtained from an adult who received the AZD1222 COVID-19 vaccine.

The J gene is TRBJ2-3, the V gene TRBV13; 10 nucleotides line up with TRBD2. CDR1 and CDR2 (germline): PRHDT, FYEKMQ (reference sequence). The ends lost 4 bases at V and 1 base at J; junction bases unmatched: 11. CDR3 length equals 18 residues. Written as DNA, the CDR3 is TGTGCCAGCAGCTCGACAGGATGGCTAGCGGGGGGCACAGATACGCAGTATTTT. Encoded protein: CASSSTGWLAGGTDTQYF.

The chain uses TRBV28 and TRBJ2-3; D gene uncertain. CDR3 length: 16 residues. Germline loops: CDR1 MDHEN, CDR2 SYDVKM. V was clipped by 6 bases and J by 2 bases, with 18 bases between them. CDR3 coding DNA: TGTGCCAGCAGCCTCACTGCATACGCGACCACAGATACGCAGTATTTT. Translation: CASSLTAYATTDTQYF.

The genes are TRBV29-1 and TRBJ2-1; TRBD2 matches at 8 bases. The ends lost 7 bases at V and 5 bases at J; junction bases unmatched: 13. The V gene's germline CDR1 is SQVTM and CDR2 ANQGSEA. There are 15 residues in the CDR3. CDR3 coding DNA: TGCAGCGCCCCCGGGGGGGGTGAGTTCCACAATGAGCAGTTCTTC. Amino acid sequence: CSAPGGGEFHNEQFF.

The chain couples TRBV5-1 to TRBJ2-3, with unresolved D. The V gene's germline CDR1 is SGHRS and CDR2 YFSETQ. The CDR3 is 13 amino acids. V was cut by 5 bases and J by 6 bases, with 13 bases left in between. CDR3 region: CASRVRPSDTQYF. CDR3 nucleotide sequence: TGCGCCAGCAGGGTTCGGCCGTCGGATACGCAGTATTTT.

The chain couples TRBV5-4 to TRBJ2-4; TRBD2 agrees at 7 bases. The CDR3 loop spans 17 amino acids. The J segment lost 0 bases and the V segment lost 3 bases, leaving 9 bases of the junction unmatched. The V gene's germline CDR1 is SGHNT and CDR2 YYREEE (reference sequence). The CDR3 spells CASSSARSGVAKNIQYF. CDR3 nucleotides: TGTGCCAGCAGCTCGGCCCGAAGCGGGGTAGCCAAAAACATTCAGTACTTC.

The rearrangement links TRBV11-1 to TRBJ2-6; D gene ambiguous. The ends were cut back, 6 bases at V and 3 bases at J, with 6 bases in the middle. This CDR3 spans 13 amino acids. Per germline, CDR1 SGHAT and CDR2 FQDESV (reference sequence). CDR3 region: CASSRVGANVLTF. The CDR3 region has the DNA TGTGCCAGCAGTAGGGTTGGGGCCAACGTCCTGACTTTC.

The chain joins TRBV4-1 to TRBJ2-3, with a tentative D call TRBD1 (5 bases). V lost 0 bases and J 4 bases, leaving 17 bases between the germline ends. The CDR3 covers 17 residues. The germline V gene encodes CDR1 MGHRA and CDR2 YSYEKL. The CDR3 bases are TGCGCCAGCAGCCAAGAAAGGGGTATACGGGTTTCAGATACGCAGTATTTT. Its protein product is CASSQERGIRVSDTQYF.

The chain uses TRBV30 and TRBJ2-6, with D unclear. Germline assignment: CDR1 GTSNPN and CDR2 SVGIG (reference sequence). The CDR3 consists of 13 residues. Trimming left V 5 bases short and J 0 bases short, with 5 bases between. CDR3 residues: CAWRSSGANVLTF. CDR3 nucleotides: TGTGCCTGGCGCAGCTCTGGGGCCAACGTCCTGACTTTC.

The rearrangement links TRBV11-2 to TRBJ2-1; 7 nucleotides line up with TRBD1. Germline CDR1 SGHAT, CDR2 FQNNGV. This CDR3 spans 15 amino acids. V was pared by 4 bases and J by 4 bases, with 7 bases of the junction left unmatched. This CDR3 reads CASSSPGQLYNEQFF. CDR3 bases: TGTGCCAGCAGCTCCCCGGGACAGCTTTACAATGAGCAGTTCTTC.

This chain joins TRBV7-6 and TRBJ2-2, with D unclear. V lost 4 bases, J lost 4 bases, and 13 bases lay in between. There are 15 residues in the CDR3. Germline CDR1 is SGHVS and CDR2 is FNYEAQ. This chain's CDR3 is CASSSGRRGTGELFF. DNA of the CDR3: TGTGCCAGCAGCTCAGGACGGCGTGGCACCGGGGAGCTGTTTTTT.

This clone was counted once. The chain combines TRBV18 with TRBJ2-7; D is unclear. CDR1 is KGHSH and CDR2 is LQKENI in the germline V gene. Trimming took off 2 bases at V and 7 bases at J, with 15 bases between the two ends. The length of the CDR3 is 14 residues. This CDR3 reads CASSPVPGPGEQYF. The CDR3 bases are TGTGCCAGCTCACCAGTTCCCGGACCCGGGGAGCAGTACTTC.

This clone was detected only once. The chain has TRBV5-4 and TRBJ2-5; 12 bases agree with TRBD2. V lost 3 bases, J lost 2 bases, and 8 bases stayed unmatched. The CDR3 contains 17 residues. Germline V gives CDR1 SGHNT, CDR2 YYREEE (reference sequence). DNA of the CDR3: TGTGCCAGCAGCTCCGGACTAGCGGGGCTGACACAAGAGACCCAGTACTTC. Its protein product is CASSSGLAGLTQETQYF. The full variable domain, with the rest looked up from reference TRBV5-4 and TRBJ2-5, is ETGVTQSPTHLIKTRGQQVTLRCSSQSGHNTVSWYQQALGQGPQFIFQYYREEENGRGNFPPRFSGLQFPNYSSELNVNALELDDSALYLCASSSGLAGLTQETQYFGPGTRLLVL.

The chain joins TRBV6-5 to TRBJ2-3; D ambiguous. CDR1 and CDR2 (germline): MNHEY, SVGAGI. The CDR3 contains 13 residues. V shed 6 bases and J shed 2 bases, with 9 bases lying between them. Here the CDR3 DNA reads TGTGCCAGCAGAGGTGAGGTCACAGATACGCAGTATTTT. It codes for CASRGEVTDTQYF.

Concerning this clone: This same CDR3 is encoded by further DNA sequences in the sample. CDR3 sequence (DNA): TGCGCCAGCAGCCAAGATAGGGACAGGGGCTATGGCTACACCTTC. Its protein is CASSQDRDRGYGYTF. The V and J genes are TRBV4-1 and TRBJ1-2; 10 bases map to TRBD1. The CDR3 spans 15 residues. V shed 0 bases and J 4 bases; nucleotides not matched to a gene: 2. From germline, CDR1 is MGHRA and CDR2 YSYEKL.

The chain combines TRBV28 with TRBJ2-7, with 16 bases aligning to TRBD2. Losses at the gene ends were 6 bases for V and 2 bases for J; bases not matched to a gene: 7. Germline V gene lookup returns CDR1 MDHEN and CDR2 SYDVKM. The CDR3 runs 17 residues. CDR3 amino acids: CASSPQGLAGGTYEQYF. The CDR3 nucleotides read TGTGCCAGCAGCCCCCAGGGACTAGCGGGAGGGACCTACGAGCAGTACTTC.

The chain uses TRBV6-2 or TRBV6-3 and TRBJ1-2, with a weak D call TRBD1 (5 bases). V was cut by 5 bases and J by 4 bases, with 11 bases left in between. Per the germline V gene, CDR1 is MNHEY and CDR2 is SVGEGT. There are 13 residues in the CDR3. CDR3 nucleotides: TGTGCCAGCAGTACCCGGGACGGCTATGGCTACACCTTC. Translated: CASSTRDGYGYTF.

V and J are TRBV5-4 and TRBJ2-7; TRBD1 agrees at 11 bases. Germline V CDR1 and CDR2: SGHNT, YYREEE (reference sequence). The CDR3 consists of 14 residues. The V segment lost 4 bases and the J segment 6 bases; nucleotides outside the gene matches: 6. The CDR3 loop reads CASSRDRGVVEQYF. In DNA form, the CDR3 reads TGTGCCAGCAGCCGGGACAGGGGGGTGGTCGAGCAGTACTTC.

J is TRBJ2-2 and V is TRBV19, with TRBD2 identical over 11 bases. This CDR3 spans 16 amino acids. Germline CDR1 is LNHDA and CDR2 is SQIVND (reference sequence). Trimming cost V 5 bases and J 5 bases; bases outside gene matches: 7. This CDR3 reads CASSWASGGITGELFF. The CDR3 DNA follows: TGTGCCAGTAGTTGGGCTAGCGGGGGGATTACCGGGGAGCTGTTTTTT.

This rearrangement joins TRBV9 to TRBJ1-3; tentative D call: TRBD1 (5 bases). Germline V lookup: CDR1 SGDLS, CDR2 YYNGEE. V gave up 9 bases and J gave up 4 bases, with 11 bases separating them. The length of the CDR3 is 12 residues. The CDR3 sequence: CATGGNGNTIYF. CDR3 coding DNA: TGTGCCACGGGGGGGAACGGAAACACCATATATTTT.

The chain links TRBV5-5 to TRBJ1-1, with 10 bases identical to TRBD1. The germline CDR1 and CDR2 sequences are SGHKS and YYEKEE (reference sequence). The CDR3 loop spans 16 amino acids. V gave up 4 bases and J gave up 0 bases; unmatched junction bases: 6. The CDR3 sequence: CASSVGTGAMNTEAFF. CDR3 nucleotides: TGTGCCAGCAGCGTGGGGACAGGGGCAATGAACACTGAAGCTTTCTTT.

CDR3 DNA sequence: TGCAGCGTTGAGGGTATTATGAACACTGAAGCTTTCTTT. Encoded protein: CSVEGIMNTEAFF. The V call is TRBV29-1, the J call TRBJ1-1; D remains ambiguous. There are 13 residues in the CDR3. Germline CDR1 and CDR2: SQVTM and ANQGSEA. Trimming removed 3 bases at V and 0 bases at J, with 8 bases between. The full variable domain, its missing parts supplied by reference TRBV29-1 and TRBJ1-1, is SAVISQKPSRDICQRGTSLTIQCQVDSQVTMMFWYRQQPGQSLTLIATANQGSEATYESGFVIDKFPISRPNLTFSTLTVSNMSPEDSSIYLCSVEGIMNTEAFFGQGTRLTVV.

As DNA, the CDR3 is TGTGCCAGCAGTCCTCAGGGAGGCCCCTATGGCTACACCTTC. Protein product: CASSPQGGPYGYTF. This chain connects TRBV7-9 to TRBJ1-2; tentatively, D is TRBD1 (5 bases). The V and J ends lost 6 bases and 4 bases respectively, with 15 bases between them. CDR1 and CDR2 from the germline V gene are SEHNR and FQNEAQ (reference sequence). This CDR3 is 14 amino acids long.

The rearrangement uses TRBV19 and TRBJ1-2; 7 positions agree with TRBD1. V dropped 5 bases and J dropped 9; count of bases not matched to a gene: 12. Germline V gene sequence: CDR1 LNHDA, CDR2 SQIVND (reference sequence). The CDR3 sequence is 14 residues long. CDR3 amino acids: CASSSGGTVKSYTF. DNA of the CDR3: TGTGCCAGTAGTTCAGGTGGGACAGTAAAGAGCTACACCTTC.

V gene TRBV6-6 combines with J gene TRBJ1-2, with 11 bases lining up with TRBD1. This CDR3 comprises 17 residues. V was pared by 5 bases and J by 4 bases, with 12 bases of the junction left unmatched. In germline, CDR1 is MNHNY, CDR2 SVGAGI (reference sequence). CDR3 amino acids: CASSLRTGGAVSYGYTF. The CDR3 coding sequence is TGTGCCAGCAGTCTTCGGACAGGGGGCGCGGTTAGCTATGGCTACACCTTC.

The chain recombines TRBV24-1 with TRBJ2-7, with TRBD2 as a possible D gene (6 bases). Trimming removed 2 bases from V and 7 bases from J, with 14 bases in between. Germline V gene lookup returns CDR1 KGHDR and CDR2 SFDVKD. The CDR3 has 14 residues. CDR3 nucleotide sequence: TGTGCCACCAGTGATTCTTGGGGCAGCGGGGAGCAGTACTTC. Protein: CATSDSWGSGEQYF.

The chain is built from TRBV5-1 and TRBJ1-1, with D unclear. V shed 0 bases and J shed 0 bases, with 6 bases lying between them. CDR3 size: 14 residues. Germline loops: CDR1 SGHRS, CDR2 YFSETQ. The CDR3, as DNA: TGCGCCAGCAGCTTGGCCAGTATGAACACTGAAGCTTTCTTT. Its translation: CASSLASMNTEAFF.

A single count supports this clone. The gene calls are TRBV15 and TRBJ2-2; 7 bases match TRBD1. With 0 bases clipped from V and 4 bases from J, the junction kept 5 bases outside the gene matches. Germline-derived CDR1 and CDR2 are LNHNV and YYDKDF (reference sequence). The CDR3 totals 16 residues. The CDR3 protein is CATSRDRTGLTGELFF. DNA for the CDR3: TGTGCCACCAGCAGAGATCGGACAGGTCTCACCGGGGAGCTGTTTTTT.

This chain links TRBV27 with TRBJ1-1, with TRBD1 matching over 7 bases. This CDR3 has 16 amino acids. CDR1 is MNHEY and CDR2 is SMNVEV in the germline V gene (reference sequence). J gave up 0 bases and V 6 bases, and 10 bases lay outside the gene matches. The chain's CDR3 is CASREGAGLVNTEAFF. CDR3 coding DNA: TGTGCCAGCAGGGAGGGGGCGGGTTTGGTGAACACTGAAGCTTTCTTT.

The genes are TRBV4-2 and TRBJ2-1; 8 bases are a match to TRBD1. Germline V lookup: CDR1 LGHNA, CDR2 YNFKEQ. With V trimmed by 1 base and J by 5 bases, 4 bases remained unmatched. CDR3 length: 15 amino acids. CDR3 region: CASSQGTGFDNEQFF. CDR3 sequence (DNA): TGTGCCAGCAGCCAAGGGACAGGGTTCGACAATGAGCAGTTCTTC.

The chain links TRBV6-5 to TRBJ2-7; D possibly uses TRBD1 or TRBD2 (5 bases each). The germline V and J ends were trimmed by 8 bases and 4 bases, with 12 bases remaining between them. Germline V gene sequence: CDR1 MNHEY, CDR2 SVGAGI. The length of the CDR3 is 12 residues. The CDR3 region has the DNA TGTGCCAGCCGGGACCAATTATACGAGCAGTACTTC. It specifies CASRDQLYEQYF.

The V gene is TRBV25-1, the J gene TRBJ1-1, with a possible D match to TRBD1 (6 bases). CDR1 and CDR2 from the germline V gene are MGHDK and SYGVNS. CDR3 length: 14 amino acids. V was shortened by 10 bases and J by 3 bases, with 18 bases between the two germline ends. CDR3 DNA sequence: TGTGCCACCCGAGGGGGTTGGGGCCACACTGAAGCTTTCTTT. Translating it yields CATRGGWGHTEAFF.

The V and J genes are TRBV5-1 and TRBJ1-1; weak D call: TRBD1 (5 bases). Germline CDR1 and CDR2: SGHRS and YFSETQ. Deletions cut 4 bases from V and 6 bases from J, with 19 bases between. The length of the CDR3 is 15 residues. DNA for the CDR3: TGCGCCAGCAGCCCGGATGGGGGAGGTTACGCTGAAGCTTTCTTT. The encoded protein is CASSPDGGGYAEAFF.